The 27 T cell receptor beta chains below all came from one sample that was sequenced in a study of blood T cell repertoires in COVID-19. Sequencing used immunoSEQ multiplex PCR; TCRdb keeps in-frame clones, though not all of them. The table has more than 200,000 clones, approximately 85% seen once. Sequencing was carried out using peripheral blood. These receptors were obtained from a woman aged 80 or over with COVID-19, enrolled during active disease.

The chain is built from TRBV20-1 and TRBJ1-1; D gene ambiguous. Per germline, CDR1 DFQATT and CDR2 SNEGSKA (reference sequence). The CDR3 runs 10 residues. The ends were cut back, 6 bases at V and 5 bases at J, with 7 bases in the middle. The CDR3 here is CSADRTEAFF. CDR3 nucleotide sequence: TGCAGTGCCGATCGGACTGAAGCTTTCTTT.

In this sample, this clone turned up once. Here the CDR3 reads CASSRGASESYEQYF. In DNA, the CDR3 is TGTGCCAGTAGCCGTGGAGCTTCCGAGAGCTACGAGCAGTACTTC. The chain couples TRBV19 to TRBJ2-7; D uncertain. The V end was cut by 6 bases, the J end by 3 bases, with 18 bases between. Germline-derived CDR1 and CDR2 are LNHDA and SQIVND (reference sequence). The CDR3 consists of 15 residues.

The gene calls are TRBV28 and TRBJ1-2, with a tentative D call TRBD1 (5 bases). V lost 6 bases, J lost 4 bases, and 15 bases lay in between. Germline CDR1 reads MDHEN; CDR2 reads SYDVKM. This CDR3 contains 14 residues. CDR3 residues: CASSTTGSSYGYTF. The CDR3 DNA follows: TGTGCCAGCAGCACCACAGGTTCTTCCTATGGCTACACCTTC.

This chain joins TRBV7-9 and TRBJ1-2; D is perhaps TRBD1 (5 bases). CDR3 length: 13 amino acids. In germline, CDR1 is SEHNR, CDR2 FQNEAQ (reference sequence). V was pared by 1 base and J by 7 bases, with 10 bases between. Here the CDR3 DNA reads TGTGCCAGCAGCTTAGGACAGCGGGGTGGCTACACCTTC. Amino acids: CASSLGQRGGYTF.

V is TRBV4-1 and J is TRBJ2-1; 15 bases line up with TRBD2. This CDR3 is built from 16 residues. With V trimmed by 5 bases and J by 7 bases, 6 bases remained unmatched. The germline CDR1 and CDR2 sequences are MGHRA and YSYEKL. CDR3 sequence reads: CASSSPGTSGRNEQFF. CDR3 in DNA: TGCGCCAGCAGCTCCCCAGGGACTAGCGGGAGGAATGAGCAGTTCTTC.

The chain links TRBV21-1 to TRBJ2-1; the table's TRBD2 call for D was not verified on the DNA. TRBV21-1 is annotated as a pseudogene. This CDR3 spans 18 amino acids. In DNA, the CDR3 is TGTGCCAGCAGGGCCAGGGATGGCGGGACGGCGAGGCGCAATGAGCAGTTCTTC. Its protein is CASRARDGGTARRNEQFF.

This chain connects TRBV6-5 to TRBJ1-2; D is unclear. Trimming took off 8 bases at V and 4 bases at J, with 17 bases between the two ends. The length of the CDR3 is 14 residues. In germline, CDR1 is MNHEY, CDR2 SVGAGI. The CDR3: CASVAEGRSYGYTF. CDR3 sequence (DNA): TGTGCCAGCGTGGCGGAAGGCAGAAGCTATGGCTACACCTTC.

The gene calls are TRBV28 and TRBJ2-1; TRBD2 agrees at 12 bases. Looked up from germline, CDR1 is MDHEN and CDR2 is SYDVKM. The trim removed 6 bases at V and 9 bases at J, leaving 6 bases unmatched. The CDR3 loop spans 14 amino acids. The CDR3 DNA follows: TGTGCCAGCAGACCGGGACTAGCGGGCTTTGAGCAGTTCTTC. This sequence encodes CASRPGLAGFEQFF.

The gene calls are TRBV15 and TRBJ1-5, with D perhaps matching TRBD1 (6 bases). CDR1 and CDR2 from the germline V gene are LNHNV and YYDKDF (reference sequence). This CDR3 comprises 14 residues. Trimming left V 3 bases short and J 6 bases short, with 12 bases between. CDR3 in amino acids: CATSRGGGLQPQHF. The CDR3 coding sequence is TGTGCCACCAGCAGGGGCGGGGGCCTTCAGCCCCAGCATTTT. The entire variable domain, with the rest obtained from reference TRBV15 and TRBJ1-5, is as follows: DAMVIQNPRYQVTQFGKPVTLSCSQTLNHNVMYWYQQKSSQAPKLLFHYYDKDFNNEADTPDNFQSRRPNTSFCFLDIRSPGLGDTAMYLCATSRGGGLQPQHFGDGTRLSIL.

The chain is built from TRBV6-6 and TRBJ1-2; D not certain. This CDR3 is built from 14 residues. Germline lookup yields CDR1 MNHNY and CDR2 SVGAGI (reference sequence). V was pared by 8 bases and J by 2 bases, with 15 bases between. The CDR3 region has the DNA TGTGCCAGCCGGCTCTCGGGGAACAACTATGGCTACACCTTC. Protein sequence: CASRLSGNNYGYTF.

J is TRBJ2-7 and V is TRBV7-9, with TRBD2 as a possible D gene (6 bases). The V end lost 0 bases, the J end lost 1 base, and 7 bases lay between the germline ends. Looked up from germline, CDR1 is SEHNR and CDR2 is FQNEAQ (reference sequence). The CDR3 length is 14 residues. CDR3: CASSLAGGSYEQYF. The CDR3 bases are TGTGCCAGCAGCTTAGCAGGAGGGTCCTACGAGCAGTACTTC.

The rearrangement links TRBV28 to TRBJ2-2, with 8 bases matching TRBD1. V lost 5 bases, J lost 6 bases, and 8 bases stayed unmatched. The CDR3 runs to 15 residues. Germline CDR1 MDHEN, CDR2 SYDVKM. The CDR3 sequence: CASSPGGAGSGELFF. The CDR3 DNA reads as TGTGCCAGCAGTCCAGGGGGCGCAGGCTCCGGGGAGCTGTTTTTT.

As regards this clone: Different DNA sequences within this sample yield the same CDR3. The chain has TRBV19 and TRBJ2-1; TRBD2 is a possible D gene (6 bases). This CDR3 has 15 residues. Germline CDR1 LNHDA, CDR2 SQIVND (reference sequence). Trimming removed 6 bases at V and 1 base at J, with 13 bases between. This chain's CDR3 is CASRPTSGSYNEQFF. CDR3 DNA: TGTGCCAGTAGACCGACTAGTGGTTCCTACAATGAGCAGTTCTTC.

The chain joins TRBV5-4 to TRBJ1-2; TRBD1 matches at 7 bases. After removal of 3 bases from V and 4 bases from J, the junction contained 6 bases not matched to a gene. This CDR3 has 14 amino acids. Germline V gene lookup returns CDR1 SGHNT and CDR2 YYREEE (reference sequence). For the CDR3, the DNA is TGTGCCAGCAGCTCCGAAGGGGGCACCTATGGCTACACCTTC. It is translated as CASSSEGGTYGYTF.

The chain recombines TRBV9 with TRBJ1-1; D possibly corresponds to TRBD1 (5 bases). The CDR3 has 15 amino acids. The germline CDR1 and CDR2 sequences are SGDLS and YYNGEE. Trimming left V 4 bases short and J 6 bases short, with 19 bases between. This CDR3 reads CASSREVGIQAEAFF. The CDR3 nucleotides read TGTGCCAGCAGCCGAGAGGTGGGGATACAGGCTGAAGCTTTCTTT.

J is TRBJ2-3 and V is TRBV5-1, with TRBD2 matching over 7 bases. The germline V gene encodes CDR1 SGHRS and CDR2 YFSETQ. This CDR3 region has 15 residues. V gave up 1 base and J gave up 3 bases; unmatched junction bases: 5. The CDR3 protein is CASSLRRERTDTQYF. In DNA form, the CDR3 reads TGCGCCAGCAGCTTGCGGCGGGAGAGGACAGATACGCAGTATTTT.

CDR3 sequence reads: CASSLEAGAYNEQFF. As DNA, the CDR3 is TGTGCCAGCAGCTTAGAGGCAGGTGCCTACAATGAGCAGTTCTTC. The rearrangement uses TRBV7-6 and TRBJ2-1; unclear D gene. The CDR3 covers 15 residues. Deletions cut 1 base from V and 2 bases from J, with 9 bases between. Germline V gives CDR1 SGHVS, CDR2 FNYEAQ.

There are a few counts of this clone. In DNA form, the CDR3 reads TGTGCCAGTAGTATAAAGCCTTACACCGGGGAGCTGTTTTTT. Translating gives CASSIKPYTGELFF. This chain joins TRBV19 and TRBJ2-2; no clear D. Germline V gene lookup returns CDR1 LNHDA and CDR2 SQIVND (reference sequence). The V gene lost 2 bases and the J gene lost 3 bases, with 7 bases spanning the gap. The CDR3 totals 14 residues.

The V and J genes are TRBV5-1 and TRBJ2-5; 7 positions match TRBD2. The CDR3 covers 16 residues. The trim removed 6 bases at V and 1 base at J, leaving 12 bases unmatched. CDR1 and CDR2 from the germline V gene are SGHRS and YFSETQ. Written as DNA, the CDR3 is TGCGCCAGCAAGAACCGGGGGGACGAAGTCCAAGAGACCCAGTACTTC. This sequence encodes CASKNRGDEVQETQYF.

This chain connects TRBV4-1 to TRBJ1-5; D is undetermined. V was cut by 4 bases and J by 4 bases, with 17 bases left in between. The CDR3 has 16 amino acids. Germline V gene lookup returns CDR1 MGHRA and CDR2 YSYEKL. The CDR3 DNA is TGCGCCAGCAGCCCCTTATTCTACCTCCAAAATCAGCCCCAGCATTTT. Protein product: CASSPLFYLQNQPQHF.

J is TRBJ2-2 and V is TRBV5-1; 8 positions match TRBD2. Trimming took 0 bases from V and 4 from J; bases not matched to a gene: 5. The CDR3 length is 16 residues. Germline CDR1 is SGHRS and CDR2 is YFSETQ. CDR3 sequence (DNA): TGCGCCAGCAGCTTGGTGGCGGGAGGTGGCACCGGGGAGCTGTTTTTT. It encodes CASSLVAGGGTGELFF.

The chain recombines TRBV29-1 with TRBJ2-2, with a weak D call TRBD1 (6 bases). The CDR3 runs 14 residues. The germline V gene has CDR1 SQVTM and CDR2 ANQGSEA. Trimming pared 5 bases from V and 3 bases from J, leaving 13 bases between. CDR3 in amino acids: CSVFQGTDTGELFF. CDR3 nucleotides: TGCAGCGTTTTCCAGGGGACCGACACCGGGGAGCTGTTTTTT.

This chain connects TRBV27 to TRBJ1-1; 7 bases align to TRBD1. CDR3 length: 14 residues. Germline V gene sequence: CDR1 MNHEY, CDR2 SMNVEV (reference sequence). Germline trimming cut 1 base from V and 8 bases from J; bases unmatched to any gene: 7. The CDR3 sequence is CASSLYIGGGEAFF. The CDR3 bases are TGTGCCAGCAGTTTATATATAGGGGGCGGGGAAGCTTTCTTT.

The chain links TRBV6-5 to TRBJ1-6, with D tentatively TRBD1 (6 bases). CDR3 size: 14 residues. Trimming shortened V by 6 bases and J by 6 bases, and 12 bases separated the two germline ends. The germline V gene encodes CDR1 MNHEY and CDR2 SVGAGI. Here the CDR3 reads CASSRGDTNSPLHF. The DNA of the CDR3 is TGTGCCAGCAGCAGAGGGGACACTAATTCACCCCTCCACTTT.

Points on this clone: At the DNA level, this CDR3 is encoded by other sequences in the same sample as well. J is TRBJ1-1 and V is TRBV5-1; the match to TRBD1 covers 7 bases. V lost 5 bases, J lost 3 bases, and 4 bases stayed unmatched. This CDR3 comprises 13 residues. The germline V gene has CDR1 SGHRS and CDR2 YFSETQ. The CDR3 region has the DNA TGCGCCAGCAGAACAACAGGGGACACTGAAGCTTTCTTT. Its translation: CASRTTGDTEAFF. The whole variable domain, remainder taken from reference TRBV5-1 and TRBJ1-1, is KAGVTQTPRYLIKTRGQQVTLSCSPISGHRSVSWYQQTPGQGLQFLFEYFSETQRNKGNFPGRFSGRQFSNSRSEMNVSTLELGDSALYLCASRTTGDTEAFFGQGTRLTVV.

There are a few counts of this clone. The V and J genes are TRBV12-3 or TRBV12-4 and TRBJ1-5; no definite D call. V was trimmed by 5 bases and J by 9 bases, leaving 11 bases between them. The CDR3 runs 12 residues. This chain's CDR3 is CASSPRVRPQHF. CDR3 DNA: TGTGCCAGCAGTCCGAGGGTTCGGCCCCAGCATTTT.

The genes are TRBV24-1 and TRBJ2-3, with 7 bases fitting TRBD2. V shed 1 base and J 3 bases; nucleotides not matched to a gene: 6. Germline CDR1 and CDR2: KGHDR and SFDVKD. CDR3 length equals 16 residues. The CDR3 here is CATSDFGRELTDTQYF. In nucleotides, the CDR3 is TGTGCCACCAGTGATTTTGGGCGGGAGCTGACAGATACGCAGTATTTT.